One and the same sample provided the 21 T cell receptor beta chains below, sequenced in a study of T cells in Graves' hyperthyroidism and ophthalmopathy. Template material for amplifying TCR beta CDR3 regions consisted of RNA transcripts. HTBI primers drove first-round RT-PCR of the TCR CDR3. TCRdb itself ran the multiplex PCR reads through MiXCR, one entry per CDR3 protein. The profile shows hundreds of thousands of distinct CDR3 sequences, 15% to 18% of them singletons. Specimen: blood. The receptor set was obtained from a woman aged 18 to 35 with Graves' hyperthyroidism.

The V call is TRBV7-2, the J call TRBJ2-4; D assignment may be TRBD1 or TRBD2 (5 bases each). CDR3 length: 13 residues. Germline-derived CDR1 and CDR2 are SGHTA and FQGNSA. The germline V and J ends were trimmed by 5 bases and 9 bases, with 14 bases remaining between them. The CDR3 loop is CASSSDWDGIQYF. CDR3 nucleotide sequence: TGTGCCAGCAGCAGCGACTGGGACGGCATTCAGTACTTC.

In its sample, this clonotype was seen many times. This CDR3 is CSASHSILGTQYF. Here the CDR3 DNA reads TGCAGTGCTAGTCACAGCATCCTCGGGACCCAGTACTTC. The chain uses TRBV20-1 and TRBJ2-5; no definite D call. Deletions cut 3 bases from V and 7 bases from J, with 15 bases between. CDR1 and CDR2 (germline): DFQATT, SNEGSKA (reference sequence). The CDR3 length is 13 residues.

The sample holds a few counts of this clonotype. Just one base apart from a much larger clone, this may be a read error. The chain joins TRBV12-3 or TRBV12-4 to TRBJ1-1, with D unclear. The CDR3 runs to 14 residues. Trimming stripped 8 bases from V and 8 bases from J, with 21 bases between. DNA for the CDR3: TGTGCCAGCGGCCACCAAGCTCCCCGGGTCGAAGCTTTCTTT. The encoded protein is CASGHQAPRVEAFF.

This clonotype occurred many times. The chain's CDR3 is CASSPRRFTEAFF. In nucleotides, the CDR3 is TGTGCCAGCAGCCCCCGGCGTTTTACTGAAGCTTTCTTT. This chain connects TRBV3-1 to TRBJ1-1; D is uncertain. In germline, CDR1 is LGHDT, CDR2 YNNKEL (reference sequence). The CDR3 runs to 13 residues. Between the trimmed V and J ends, which lost 4 bases and 5 bases, there was a span of 11 bases.

There are many counts of this clonotype. The V call is TRBV3-1, the J call TRBJ2-1, with D perhaps matching TRBD1 or TRBD2 (5 bases each). V lost 4 bases and J 2 bases, leaving 12 bases between the germline ends. The CDR3 runs 15 residues. Germline V gene lookup returns CDR1 LGHDT and CDR2 YNNKEL (reference sequence). The CDR3 bases are TGTGCCAGCAGCCGGGGCGGGCCCCCCTACAATGAGCAGTTCTTC. Amino acids: CASSRGGPPYNEQFF.

This clonotype has at least ten counts. The genes are TRBV2 and TRBJ2-5; 8 bases line up with TRBD1. The CDR3 sequence is 14 residues long. V lost 6 bases to trimming and J lost 0 bases; unmatched junction nucleotides: 3. CDR1 SNHLY and CDR2 FYNNEI come from the germline V gene. CDR3: CASRRQGYQETQYF. CDR3 in DNA: TGTGCCAGCAGGAGACAGGGGTACCAAGAGACCCAGTACTTC.

This clonotype was observed a few times. The chain is built from TRBV4-1 and TRBJ2-7, with 8 bases fitting TRBD2. This CDR3 is 16 amino acids long. V gave up 0 bases and J gave up 0 bases; unmatched junction bases: 4. Germline assignment: CDR1 MGHRA and CDR2 YSYEKL. CDR3: CASSQEAGDYSYEQYF. The CDR3 nucleotides are TGCGCCAGCAGCCAAGAAGCGGGGGATTACTCCTACGAGCAGTACTTC.

The chain couples TRBV20-1 to TRBJ2-3; 10 bases line up with TRBD2. This CDR3 is 13 amino acids long. Germline CDR1 reads DFQATT; CDR2 reads SNEGSKA (reference sequence). The V gene end was trimmed by 1 base and the J gene end by 11 bases; junction bases not matched to a gene: 6. This CDR3 is CSARVVLAGMQYF. The CDR3 region has the DNA TGCAGTGCTAGAGTTGTACTAGCGGGAATGCAGTATTTT.

Turning to this clonotype: The junction and the germline gene differ at one end; a read error may be behind it. This chain uses TRBV20-1 with TRBJ2-1; 8 positions agree with TRBD2. Germline V CDR1 and CDR2: DFQATT, SNEGSKA (reference sequence). This CDR3 has 15 residues. The CDR3, as DNA: TGCGGTGCCTCGGGAGGGACCGGGTCCTACAATGAGCAGTTCTTC. Translation gives CGASGGTGSYNEQFF.

This clonotype was counted between two and nine times. V usage is TRBV20-1 and J usage is TRBJ2-1; TRBD2 is a possible D gene (7 bases). V was clipped by 6 bases and J by 10 bases, with 19 bases between them. The germline V gene has CDR1 DFQATT and CDR2 SNEGSKA (reference sequence). The CDR3 extends over 13 amino acids. This CDR3 reads CSAEGGATREQFF. DNA of the CDR3: TGCAGTGCAGAAGGGGGGGCTACAAGAGAGCAGTTCTTC.

This clonotype showed up many times. V is TRBV28 and J is TRBJ1-2; TRBD1 matches at 7 bases. The CDR3 sequence is 14 residues long. CDR1 MDHEN and CDR2 SYDVKM come from the germline V gene. V lost 7 bases and J lost 7; bases outside the gene matches: 12. CDR3 DNA sequence: TGTGCCAGCAACTACGACAGGGATGTCGCTGGCTACACCTTC. Translated, it gives CASNYDRDVAGYTF.

The chain links TRBV6-1 to TRBJ2-5; 8 nucleotides agree with TRBD2. Losses at the gene ends were 6 bases for V and 4 bases for J; bases not matched to a gene: 7. Germline lookup yields CDR1 MNHNS and CDR2 SASEGT. The CDR3 contains 14 residues. CDR3 region: CASREPGGGETQYF. The CDR3, as DNA: TGTGCCAGCAGGGAACCGGGGGGGGGAGAGACCCAGTACTTC.

The chain is built from TRBV6-5 and TRBJ2-1; the match to TRBD2 covers 8 bases. The V segment lost 2 bases and the J segment 8 bases; nucleotides outside the gene matches: 11. This CDR3 is built from 16 residues. From germline, CDR1 is MNHEY and CDR2 SVGAGI. CDR3 in DNA: TGTGCCAGCAGTTACCCTCCGGGGGGGCTAAGCGATGAGCAGTTCTTC. Protein: CASSYPPGGLSDEQFF.

In its sample, this clonotype was seen many times. The chain uses TRBV30 and TRBJ2-5, with D possibly TRBD1 on 6 matching bases. This CDR3 comprises 13 residues. Trimming removed 3 bases at V and 5 bases at J, with 13 bases between. Germline-derived CDR1 and CDR2 are GTSNPN and SVGIG (reference sequence). This CDR3 reads CAWRRTAWETQYF. CDR3 in DNA: TGTGCCTGGAGAAGGACAGCGTGGGAGACCCAGTACTTC.

This clonotype occurred many times. The chain recombines TRBV11-2 with TRBJ2-4; D tentatively fits TRBD1 or TRBD2 (5 bases each). V dropped 5 bases and J dropped 15 bases, with 23 bases sitting between them. The germline gives CDR1 SGHAT, CDR2 FQNNGV. The CDR3 consists of 14 residues. This chain's CDR3 is CASSRSARGSLGYF. Written as DNA, the CDR3 is TGTGCCAGCAGCCGGTCAGCCCGGGGCAGCTTAGGGTACTTC. The variable domain in full, with the rest retrieved from reference TRBV11-2 and TRBJ2-4, is EAGVAQSPRYKIIEKRQSVAFWCNPISGHATLYWYQQILGQGPKLLIQFQNNGVVDDSQLPKDRFSAERLKGVDSTLKIQPAKLEDSAVYLCASSRSARGSLGYFGAGTRLSVL.

Many counts were recorded for this clonotype. The rearrangement links TRBV24-1 to TRBJ2-7, with 9 bases fitting TRBD1. Trimming removed 9 bases from V and 4 bases from J; junction bases left unmatched: 9. CDR1 and CDR2 from the germline V gene are KGHDR and SFDVKD. The CDR3 covers 14 residues. CDR3 region: CATADRGTDYEQYF. The CDR3 DNA follows: TGTGCCACCGCGGACAGGGGAACTGATTACGAGCAGTACTTC.

This clonotype showed up many times. The genes are TRBV29-1 and TRBJ1-2; D might be TRBD1 (6 bases). The CDR3 extends over 14 amino acids. From germline, CDR1 is SQVTM and CDR2 ANQGSEA. V was cut by 0 bases and J by 5 bases, with 13 bases left in between. CDR3 in DNA: TGCAGCGTTGAAGAGGGGGGGCTAACATATGGCTACACCTTC. The encoded protein is CSVEEGGLTYGYTF. The entire variable domain, with the rest obtained from reference TRBV29-1 and TRBJ1-2, is as follows: SAVISQKPSRDICQRGTSLTIQCQVDSQVTMMFWYRQQPGQSLTLIATANQGSEATYESGFVIDKFPISRPNLTFSTLTVSNMSPEDSSIYLCSVEEGGLTYGYTFGSGTRLTVV.

This clonotype was counted ten times or more. The chain carries TRBV20-1 and TRBJ1-4; D perhaps matches TRBD1 (6 bases). Germline V lookup: CDR1 DFQATT, CDR2 SNEGSKA (reference sequence). Trimming cost V 0 bases and J 7 bases, with 9 bases left between them. The CDR3 is 13 residues long. CDR3 nucleotide sequence: TGCAGTGCTAGAGACCGGACAGTTGAAAAACTGTTTTTT. Translated: CSARDRTVEKLFF.

Details on this clonotype: This could be a read error, since a much larger clone is one nucleotide away. V is TRBV28 and J is TRBJ2-7; D unclear. The germline V and J ends were trimmed by 6 bases and 5 bases, with 8 bases remaining between them. The CDR3 sequence is 11 residues long. Germline values: CDR1 MDHEN, CDR2 SYDVKM. CDR3 region: CASSHRDEQYF. The CDR3 DNA sequence: TGTGCCAGCAGCCACCGGGACGAGCAGTACTTC.

This clonotype was seen ten or more times. CDR3 region: CASSAGTGEVGYTF. In DNA form, the CDR3 reads TGTGCCAGCTCGGCCGGGACAGGGGAAGTGGGCTACACCTTC. The chain couples TRBV18 to TRBJ1-2, with 10 bases aligning to TRBD1. V was pared by 6 bases and J by 8 bases, with 9 bases of the junction left unmatched. The CDR3 consists of 14 residues. Germline V gives CDR1 KGHSH, CDR2 LQKENI.

This clonotype was observed many times. This chain connects TRBV7-3 to TRBJ2-1; 7 bases map to TRBD2. The CDR3 extends over 19 amino acids. The trim removed 1 base at V and 0 bases at J, leaving 12 bases unmatched. Germline CDR1 reads SGHTA; CDR2 reads FQGTGA. CDR3 in amino acids: CASSLRRAGDHSSYNEQFF. CDR3 in DNA: TGTGCCAGCAGCTTAAGGCGCGCGGGGGACCACAGCTCCTACAATGAGCAGTTCTTC.